The clone carrying this T cell receptor (beta chain) was seen repeatedly, ten times or more. Antigen unknown. RNA transcripts provided the source from which TCR beta CDR3 regions were amplified. Researchers ran a first-round RT-PCR on the TCR CDR3 using the HTBI primer set. One entry per CDR3 protein, called by TCRdb with MiXCR from the multiplex PCR reads. Of around 400,000 distinct CDR3 sequences listed, approximately 13% are singletons. The data originate from a study of T cells in Graves' hyperthyroidism and ophthalmopathy. As for the study in general: Upon initial diagnosis and before any treatment, peripheral blood was collected.

Study-wide points: Onset of ophthalmopathy came a median roughly 6.9 months after the model predicted it.

V lost 8 bases and J lost 2, with 15 bases in between. The CDR3 extends over 14 amino acids. From germline, CDR1 is SGHAT and CDR2 FQNNGV. The sequenced material came from blood. The receptor's source is a woman younger than 35 with Graves' hyperthyroidism. The chain is built from TRBV11-2 and TRBJ2-5, with D perhaps TRBD1 (5 bases). Written as DNA, the CDR3 is TGTGCCAGCGCTCCAAGGGGATGGCAAGAGACCCAGTACTTC. It is translated as CASAPRGWQETQYF.